The 31 T cell receptor beta chains below all came from one sample that was sequenced in a study of T-cell memory formation after mild COVID-19. TCRdb re-analysed the 5' RACE reads in MiXCR, keeping a single row per CDR3 protein. The sample records approximately 400,000 distinct CDR3 sequences, approximately 24% being singletons. The sequenced material came from PBMCs or a T cell subset sorted from them (not recorded which). These receptors all come from an adult woman who had mild COVID-19 (a few samples of this study predate the infection). Cell type and time point are not known.

The chain uses TRBV29-1 and TRBJ2-1, with TRBD1 matching over 7 bases. The trim removed 8 bases at V and 2 bases at J, leaving 6 bases unmatched. The CDR3 runs 13 residues. CDR1 and CDR2 (germline): SQVTM, ANQGSEA. CDR3: CSTRDRAYNEQFF. CDR3 DNA: TGCAGCACCCGGGACAGAGCCTACAATGAGCAGTTCTTC.

This clonotype appeared a few times. The chain combines TRBV5-1 with TRBJ2-1; D remains ambiguous. CDR1 SGHRS and CDR2 YFSETQ come from the germline V gene. The CDR3 is 14 amino acids. Trimming removed 0 bases at V and 8 bases at J, with 12 bases between. CDR3 nucleotides: TGCGCCAGCAGCTTGGGGGCAAATCAGGATGAGCAGTTCTTC. Residues: CASSLGANQDEQFF.

The CDR3 spells CASTNRDYEQYF. Written as DNA, the CDR3 is TGTGCCAGCACCAACAGAGACTACGAGCAGTACTTC. V gene TRBV6-2 or TRBV6-3 combines with J gene TRBJ2-7; unclear D gene. Germline V lookup: CDR1 MNHEY, CDR2 SVGEGT. The V gene lost 7 bases and the J gene lost 3 bases, with 10 bases spanning the gap. The CDR3 consists of 12 residues.

V and J are TRBV6-5 and TRBJ2-2; TRBD1 might be the D (5 bases). The CDR3 loop spans 15 amino acids. Germline CDR1 and CDR2: MNHEY and SVGAGI. Trimming cost V 7 bases and J 1 base, with 13 bases left between them. The CDR3 loop is CASKTGRENTGELFF. In DNA, the CDR3 is TGTGCCAGCAAGACTGGCAGGGAGAACACCGGGGAGCTGTTTTTT.

The chain employs TRBV6-6 and TRBJ2-7; D not certain. V lost 5 bases, J lost 3 bases, and 8 bases lay in between. The CDR3 length is 12 residues. Per germline, CDR1 MNHNY and CDR2 SVGAGI (reference sequence). The CDR3 protein is CASSPISYEQYF. The CDR3 DNA reads as TGTGCCAGCAGTCCTATAAGCTACGAGCAGTACTTC.

The gene calls are TRBV9 and TRBJ1-3; TRBD1 aligns across 7 bases. The germline V gene encodes CDR1 SGDLS and CDR2 YYNGEE. The CDR3 totals 15 residues. V was clipped by 3 bases and J by 0 bases; unmatched bases: 3. The CDR3 bases are TGTGCCAGCAGCGGACGGACAGGCTCTGGAAACACCATATATTTT. Translation: CASSGRTGSGNTIYF. The variable domain in full, with the rest retrieved from reference TRBV9 and TRBJ1-3, is DSGVTQTPKHLITATGQRVTLRCSPRSGDLSVYWYQQSLDQGLQFLIQYYNGEERAKGNILERFSAQQFPDLHSELNLSSLELGDSALYFCASSGRTGSGNTIYFGEGSWLTVV.

This clonotype has just a few counts. The genes are TRBV20-1 and TRBJ2-3, with 8 positions matching TRBD2. This CDR3 contains 14 residues. Germline V gene lookup returns CDR1 DFQATT and CDR2 SNEGSKA (reference sequence). Trimming took 5 bases from V and 1 from J; bases not matched to a gene: 5. The CDR3 coding sequence is TGCAGTGCTGTGACTAGCGCAGGCACAGATACGCAGTATTTT. This encodes CSAVTSAGTDTQYF.

This clonotype has only a few counts. J is TRBJ2-7 and V is TRBV20-1; D not certain. This CDR3 contains 12 residues. Germline V gene lookup returns CDR1 DFQATT and CDR2 SNEGSKA (reference sequence). Trimming took 6 bases from V and 3 from J, leaving 12 bases between them. The CDR3 loop is CSAPPPGYEQYF. CDR3 DNA sequence: TGCAGTGCCCCACCGCCAGGCTACGAGCAGTACTTC.

V is TRBV20-1 and J is TRBJ2-5; TRBD2 aligns across 7 bases. This CDR3 is built from 13 residues. V was pared by 4 bases and J by 4 bases, with 6 bases of the junction left unmatched. CDR1 and CDR2 from the germline V gene are DFQATT and SNEGSKA (reference sequence). CDR3 nucleotide sequence: TGCAGTGCTAAGCGGGGTATCAGAGAGACCCAGTACTTC. As protein: CSAKRGIRETQYF.

The rearrangement uses TRBV28 and TRBJ2-7, with no clear D. CDR3 length equals 14 residues. Deletions cut 2 bases from V and 2 bases from J, with 10 bases between. Germline V lookup: CDR1 MDHEN, CDR2 SYDVKM. The CDR3 sequence: CASSLSHNPYEQYF. DNA of the CDR3: TGTGCCAGCAGTTTAAGCCATAACCCCTACGAGCAGTACTTC.

This rearrangement joins TRBV3-1 to TRBJ2-2; D call uncertain. The CDR3 totals 15 residues. The V and J ends lost 5 bases and 1 base respectively, with 11 bases between them. Germline lookup yields CDR1 LGHDT and CDR2 YNNKEL (reference sequence). This chain's CDR3 is CASSESGLNTGELFF. The CDR3 DNA reads TGTGCCAGCAGCGAATCGGGCCTGAACACCGGGGAGCTGTTTTTT.

CDR3 protein: CASSFAQGAYEQYF. The CDR3 nucleotides are TGTGCCAGCAGCTTTGCACAGGGGGCTTACGAGCAGTACTTC. The chain links TRBV7-3 to TRBJ2-7, with 9 positions matching TRBD1. The CDR3 is made up of 14 amino acids. The J segment lost 4 bases and the V segment lost 3 bases, leaving 4 bases of the junction unmatched. Germline loops: CDR1 SGHTA, CDR2 FQGTGA.

The chain couples TRBV7-9 to TRBJ2-7, with D possibly being TRBD1 or TRBD2 (7 bases each). Germline CDR1 reads SEHNR; CDR2 reads FQNEAQ (reference sequence). The CDR3 totals 12 residues. V was pared by 8 bases and J by 6 bases, with 14 bases between. CDR3 sequence reads: CASGGQRGEQYF. The CDR3 bases are TGTGCCAGCGGGGGACAGCGGGGCGAGCAGTACTTC.

The genes are TRBV6-6 and TRBJ2-3; D gene uncertain. The length of the CDR3 is 13 residues. V was cut by 8 bases and J by 1 base, with 10 bases left in between. CDR1 is MNHNY and CDR2 is SVGAGI in the germline V gene (reference sequence). The CDR3 is CASALRGTDTQYF. The CDR3 DNA reads TGTGCCAGCGCCCTTCGGGGCACAGATACGCAGTATTTT.

In its sample, this clonotype was seen a few times. The rearrangement joins TRBV20-1 to TRBJ2-5; no clear D gene. Between the trimmed V and J ends, which lost 0 bases and 2 bases, there was a span of 13 bases. Germline CDR1 reads DFQATT; CDR2 reads SNEGSKA (reference sequence). The CDR3 is 15 amino acids. As DNA, the CDR3 is TGCAGTGCTAGAGATCTCGGTACGCCTCAAGAGACCCAGTACTTC. Its translation is CSARDLGTPQETQYF.

The chain combines TRBV21-1 with TRBJ1-5; TRBD1, the table's D call, lacks a check against the DNA. TRBV21-1 is listed as a pseudogene. The CDR3 is 20 residues long. CDR3 coding DNA: TGTGCCAGCAGCAAACCGACCGGGGCCAACTCGTTAAAAAGCAATCAGCCCCAGCATTTT. It yields the protein CASSKPTGANSLKSNQPQHF.

The chain employs TRBV10-3 and TRBJ1-5, with D uncertain. The V end lost 0 bases, the J end lost 3 bases, and 9 bases lay between the germline ends. The CDR3 has 15 amino acids. Germline CDR1 reads ENHRY; CDR2 reads SYGVKD. CDR3 nucleotide sequence: TGTGCCATCAGTGAGTCTTCGGGGTACAATCAGCCCCAGCATTTT. Translated, it gives CAISESSGYNQPQHF.

This clonotype was seen a few times. This chain uses TRBV4-1 with TRBJ1-3; no clear D gene. Trimming took 0 bases from V and 0 from J, leaving 12 bases between them. CDR1 is MGHRA, CDR2 YSYEKL, per germline. CDR3 size: 17 residues. This CDR3 is CASSQDGGRPSGNTIYF. DNA for the CDR3: TGCGCCAGCAGCCAAGATGGCGGGAGACCCTCTGGAAACACCATATATTTT.

This clonotype appeared a few times. The CDR3 bases are TGTGCCAGCAGTCCCTACAGGTTCGCTGAAGCTTTCTTT. Protein: CASSPYRFAEAFF. This chain uses TRBV12-3 or TRBV12-4 with TRBJ1-1, with a weak D call TRBD1 (5 bases). V lost 5 bases to trimming and J lost 6 bases, with 13 bases between them. The CDR3 runs to 13 residues.

This clonotype has just a few counts. J is TRBJ2-5 and V is TRBV12-3 or TRBV12-4, with 8 positions matching TRBD1. This CDR3 region has 14 residues. The trim removed 6 bases at V and 2 bases at J, leaving 5 bases unmatched. This CDR3 is CASSDRQGQETQYF. CDR3 DNA sequence: TGTGCCAGCAGCGATAGACAGGGGCAAGAGACCCAGTACTTC.

The rearrangement links TRBV7-6 to TRBJ2-1, with a possible D match to TRBD2 (5 bases). Trimming cost V 5 bases and J 5 bases, with 22 bases left between them. In germline, CDR1 is SGHVS, CDR2 FNYEAQ. CDR3 length equals 17 residues. CDR3 bases: TGTGCCAGCAGCCCCCAACGGGCTAGCTGGGTGGACAATGAGCAGTTCTTC. Amino acid sequence: CASSPQRASWVDNEQFF.

The chain carries TRBV2 and TRBJ2-3, with TRBD1 identical over 7 bases. The CDR3 runs 15 residues. J lost 1 base, V lost 7 bases, and 8 bases had no gene match. From germline, CDR1 is SNHLY and CDR2 FYNNEI. The chain's CDR3 is CASKRQGVGTDTQYF. The CDR3 DNA reads TGTGCCAGCAAGAGGCAGGGGGTCGGCACAGATACGCAGTATTTT.

CDR3: CASSQWKETQYF. The DNA of the CDR3 is TGTGCCAGCAGCCAATGGAAAGAGACCCAGTACTTC. The chain uses TRBV14 and TRBJ2-5, with D uncertain. Germline V CDR1 and CDR2: SGHDN, FVKESK. The CDR3 runs 12 residues. V lost 2 bases and J 3 bases, leaving 4 bases between the germline ends. The entire variable domain, with the rest obtained from reference TRBV14 and TRBJ2-5, is as follows: EAGVTQFPSHSVIEKGQTVTLRCDPISGHDNLYWYRRVMGKEIKFLLHFVKESKQDESGMPNNRFLAERTGGTYSTLKVQPAELEDSGVYFCASSQWKETQYFGPGTRLLVL.

The V and J genes are TRBV7-8 and TRBJ2-5, with TRBD1 matching 8 bases. From germline, CDR1 is SGHVS and CDR2 FQNEAQ. The CDR3 spans 15 residues. V lost 5 bases to trimming and J lost 4 bases; unmatched junction nucleotides: 9. CDR3 region: CASSPRTGTGETQYF. CDR3 DNA sequence: TGTGCCAGCAGCCCCCGGACAGGGACGGGAGAGACCCAGTACTTC.

The chain carries TRBV20-1 and TRBJ1-1; 7 positions agree with TRBD1. The ends lost 0 bases at V and 6 bases at J; junction bases unmatched: 7. In germline, CDR1 is DFQATT, CDR2 SNEGSKA (reference sequence). The CDR3 runs 14 residues. In DNA, the CDR3 is TGCAGTGCTAGAGATACGTACAGGGGTTCTGAAGCTTTCTTT. It yields the protein CSARDTYRGSEAFF.

This chain joins TRBV7-2 and TRBJ2-1; D is possibly TRBD2 (6 bases). Per germline, CDR1 SGHTA and CDR2 FQGNSA. Trimming took 5 bases from V and 8 from J, leaving 19 bases between them. CDR3 size: 15 residues. CDR3 in DNA: TGTGCCAGCAGCCAAAACGGCCGGACTATCCATGAGCAGTTCTTC. This gives the protein CASSQNGRTIHEQFF.

This clonotype has more than one count but fewer than ten. The chain couples TRBV5-1 to TRBJ2-3; a possible D gene is TRBD2 (5 bases). The ends were cut back, 0 bases at V and 3 bases at J, with 11 bases in the middle. The V gene's germline CDR1 is SGHRS and CDR2 YFSETQ. There are 15 residues in the CDR3. CDR3 DNA sequence: TGCGCCAGCAGCTTGGCCCTAGCTATAACAGATACGCAGTATTTT. Residues: CASSLALAITDTQYF.

This clonotype was counted between two and nine times. The chain employs TRBV5-1 and TRBJ1-2; 10 bases map to TRBD1. After removal of 0 bases from V and 8 bases from J, the junction contained 10 bases not matched to a gene. The CDR3 loop spans 16 amino acids. Germline lookup yields CDR1 SGHRS and CDR2 YFSETQ. CDR3 region: CASSLAGTGVTYGYTF. CDR3 in DNA: TGCGCCAGCAGCTTGGCCGGGACAGGGGTGACATACGGCTACACCTTC. The full variable domain, rest sourced from reference TRBV5-1 and TRBJ1-2, is KAGVTQTPRYLIKTRGQQVTLSCSPISGHRSVSWYQQTPGQGLQFLFEYFSETQRNKGNFPGRFSGRQFSNSRSEMNVSTLELGDSALYLCASSLAGTGVTYGYTFGSGTRLTVV.

The chain links TRBV14 to TRBJ2-2, with TRBD1 as a possible D gene (5 bases). Germline V lookup: CDR1 SGHDN, CDR2 FVKESK. Deletions cut 4 bases from V and 7 bases from J, with 16 bases between. The CDR3 contains 15 residues. The CDR3 bases are TGTGCCAGCAGCCTTGGACACATTTCTGGCGGGGAGCTGTTTTTT. Amino acids: CASSLGHISGGELFF.

This clonotype has just a few counts. The rearrangement links TRBV12-3 or TRBV12-4 to TRBJ2-7; tentatively, D is TRBD2 (6 bases). Deletions cut 8 bases from V and 1 base from J, with 12 bases between. CDR3 size: 13 residues. CDR3 region: CASGGTESYEQYF. In nucleotides, the CDR3 is TGTGCCAGCGGAGGGACCGAATCCTACGAGCAGTACTTC.

Many counts were recorded for this clonotype. The rearrangement joins TRBV4-1 to TRBJ2-7; D perhaps matches TRBD2 (6 bases). V shed 0 bases and J shed 0 bases, with 12 bases lying between them. Germline-derived CDR1 and CDR2 are MGHRA and YSYEKL. CDR3 length: 16 residues. In DNA, the CDR3 is TGCGCCAGCAGCCAAGATACGGGGGTGAGCTCCTACGAGCAGTACTTC. This translates into CASSQDTGVSSYEQYF.